This entry features one TCR beta chain sequence. This record belongs to a study of shared clonotypes between healthy human individuals. Germline values: CDR1 KGHSH, CDR2 LQKENI. This CDR3 has 16 residues. V trimming: 5 bases; J trimming: 2 bases; junction bases outside the gene matches: 10. In the authors' workflow: ImmunoSEQ output lacked quality scores and full-length reads, limiting matched filtering. Repertoires were generated with immunoSEQ multiplex PCR, while TCRdb's copy carries only in-frame clones and drops some. V, J and clone size reflect that table, while D and trimming were determined from the DNA. The table has 1.5 million to 1.9 million clones, approximately 98% seen once.

The receptor was isolated from a man aged 25 to 40 in good health. The sample taken for sequencing was naive CD4+ T cells sorted from blood. Stated subset: CD45RA+ positively selected. The V and J genes are TRBV18 and TRBJ2-5, with 8 bases lining up with TRBD2. The CDR3, as DNA: TGTGCCAGCTCAGACCCCAGTGTAGCGGGACAAGAGACCCAGTACTTC. Its translation is CASSDPSVAGQETQYF.